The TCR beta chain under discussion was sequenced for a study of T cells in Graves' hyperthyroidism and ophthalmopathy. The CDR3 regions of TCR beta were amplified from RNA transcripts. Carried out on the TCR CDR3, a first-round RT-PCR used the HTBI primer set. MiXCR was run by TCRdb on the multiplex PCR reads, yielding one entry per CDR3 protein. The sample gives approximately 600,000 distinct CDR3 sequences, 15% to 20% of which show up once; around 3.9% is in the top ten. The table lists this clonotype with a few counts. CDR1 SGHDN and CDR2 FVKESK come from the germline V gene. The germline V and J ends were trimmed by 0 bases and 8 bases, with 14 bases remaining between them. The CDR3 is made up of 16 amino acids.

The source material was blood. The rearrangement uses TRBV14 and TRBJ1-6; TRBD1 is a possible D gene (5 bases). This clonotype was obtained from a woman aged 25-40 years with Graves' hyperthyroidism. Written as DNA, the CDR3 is TGTGCCAGCAGCCAAGATCGGGACCGTTGGGATTCACCCCTCCACTTT. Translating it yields CASSQDRDRWDSPLHF.